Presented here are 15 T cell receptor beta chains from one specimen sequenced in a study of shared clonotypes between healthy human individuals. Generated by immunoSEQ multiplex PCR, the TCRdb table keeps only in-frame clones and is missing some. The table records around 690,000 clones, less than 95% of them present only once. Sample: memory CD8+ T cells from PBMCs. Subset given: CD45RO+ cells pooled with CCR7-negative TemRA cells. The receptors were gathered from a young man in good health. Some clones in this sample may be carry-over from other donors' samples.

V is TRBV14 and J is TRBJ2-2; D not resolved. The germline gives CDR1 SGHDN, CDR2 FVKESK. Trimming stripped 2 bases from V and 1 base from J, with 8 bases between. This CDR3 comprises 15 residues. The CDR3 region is CASSQSPRNTGELFF. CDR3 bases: TGTGCCAGCAGCCAAAGTCCGCGGAACACCGGGGAGCTGTTTTTT.

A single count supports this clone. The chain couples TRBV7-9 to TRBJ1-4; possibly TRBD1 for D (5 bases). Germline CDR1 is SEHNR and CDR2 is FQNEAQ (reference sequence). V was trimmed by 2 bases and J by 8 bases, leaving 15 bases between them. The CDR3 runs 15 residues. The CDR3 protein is CASSLSGGIREKLFF. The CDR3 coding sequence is TGTGCCAGCAGCTTAAGTGGGGGGATCAGGGAAAAACTGTTTTTT.

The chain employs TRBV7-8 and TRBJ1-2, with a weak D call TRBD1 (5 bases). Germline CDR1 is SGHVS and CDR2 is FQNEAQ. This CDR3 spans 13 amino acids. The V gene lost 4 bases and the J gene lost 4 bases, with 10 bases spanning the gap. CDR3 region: CASSSTEIYGYTF. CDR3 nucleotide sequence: TGTGCCAGCAGCTCGACAGAGATCTATGGCTACACCTTC.

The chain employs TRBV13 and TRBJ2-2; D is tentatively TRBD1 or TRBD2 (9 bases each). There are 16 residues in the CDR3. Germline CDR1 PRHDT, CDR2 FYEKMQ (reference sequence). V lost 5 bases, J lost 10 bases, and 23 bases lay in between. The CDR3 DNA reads TGTGCCAGCAGCCCACAGGGGGCGGGAGGGCCGCCGGAGCTGTTTTTT. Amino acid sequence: CASSPQGAGGPPELFF. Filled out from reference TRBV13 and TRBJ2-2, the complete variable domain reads AAGVIQSPRHLIKEKRETATLKCYPIPRHDTVYWYQQGPGQDPQFLISFYEKMQSDKGSIPDRFSAQQFSDYHSELNMSSLELGDSALYFCASSPQGAGGPPELFFGEGSRLTVL.

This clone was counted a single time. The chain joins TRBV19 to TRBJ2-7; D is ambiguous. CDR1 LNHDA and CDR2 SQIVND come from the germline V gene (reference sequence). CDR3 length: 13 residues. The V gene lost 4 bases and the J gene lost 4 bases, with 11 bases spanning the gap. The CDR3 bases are TGTGCCAGTAGTACAGCGCCTCGTTACGAGCAGTACTTC. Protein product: CASSTAPRYEQYF.

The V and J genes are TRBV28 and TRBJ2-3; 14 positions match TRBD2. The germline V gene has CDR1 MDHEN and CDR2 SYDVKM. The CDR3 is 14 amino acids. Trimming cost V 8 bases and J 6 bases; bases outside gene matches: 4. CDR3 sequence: CASRLAGGKDTQYF. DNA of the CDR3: TGTGCCAGCCGACTAGCGGGAGGGAAGGATACGCAGTATTTT.

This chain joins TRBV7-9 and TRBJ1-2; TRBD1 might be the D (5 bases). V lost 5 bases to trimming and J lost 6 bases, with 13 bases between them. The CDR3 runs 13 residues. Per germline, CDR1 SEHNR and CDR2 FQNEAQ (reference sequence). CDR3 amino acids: CASSDRPTDGYTF. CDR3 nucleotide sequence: TGTGCCAGCAGCGACAGACCGACGGATGGCTACACCTTC.

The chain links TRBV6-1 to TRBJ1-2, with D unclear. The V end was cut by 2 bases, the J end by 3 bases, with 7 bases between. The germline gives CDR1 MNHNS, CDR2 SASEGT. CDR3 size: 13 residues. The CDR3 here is CASSEWSYYGYTF. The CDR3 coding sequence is TGTGCCAGCAGTGAATGGTCATACTATGGCTACACCTTC.

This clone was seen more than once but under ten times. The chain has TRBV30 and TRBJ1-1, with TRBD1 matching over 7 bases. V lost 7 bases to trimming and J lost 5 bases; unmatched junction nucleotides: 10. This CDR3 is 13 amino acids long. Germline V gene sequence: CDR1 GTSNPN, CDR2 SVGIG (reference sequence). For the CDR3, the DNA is TGTGCCTACCGCCTCAGGGGGGGGACTGAAGCTTTCTTT. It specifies CAYRLRGGTEAFF.

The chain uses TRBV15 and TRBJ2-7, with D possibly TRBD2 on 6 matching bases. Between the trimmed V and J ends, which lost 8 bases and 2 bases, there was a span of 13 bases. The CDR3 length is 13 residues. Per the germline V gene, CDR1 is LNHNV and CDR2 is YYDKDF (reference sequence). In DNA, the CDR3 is TGTGCCACCCTACCGGGAGTACCCTACGAGCAGTACTTC. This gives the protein CATLPGVPYEQYF.

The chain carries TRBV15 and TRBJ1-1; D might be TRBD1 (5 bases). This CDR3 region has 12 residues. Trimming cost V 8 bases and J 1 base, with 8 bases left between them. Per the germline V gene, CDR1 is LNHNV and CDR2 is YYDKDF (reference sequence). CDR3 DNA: TGTGCCACCTCAGACAGGAACACTGAAGCTTTCTTT. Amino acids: CATSDRNTEAFF.

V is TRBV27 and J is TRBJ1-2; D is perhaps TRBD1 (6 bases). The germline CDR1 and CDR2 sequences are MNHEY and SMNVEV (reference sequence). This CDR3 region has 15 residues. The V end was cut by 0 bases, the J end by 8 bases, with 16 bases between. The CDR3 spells CASSLSISGAEGYTF. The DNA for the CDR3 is TGTGCCAGCAGTTTATCGATCTCGGGGGCAGAGGGCTACACCTTC.

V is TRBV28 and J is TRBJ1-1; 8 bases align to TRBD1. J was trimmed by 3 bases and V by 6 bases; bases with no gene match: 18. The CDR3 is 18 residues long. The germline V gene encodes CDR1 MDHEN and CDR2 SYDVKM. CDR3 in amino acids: CASSIPRDRPVWDTEAFF. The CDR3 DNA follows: TGTGCCAGCAGCATCCCCCGGGACAGGCCCGTCTGGGACACTGAAGCTTTCTTT.

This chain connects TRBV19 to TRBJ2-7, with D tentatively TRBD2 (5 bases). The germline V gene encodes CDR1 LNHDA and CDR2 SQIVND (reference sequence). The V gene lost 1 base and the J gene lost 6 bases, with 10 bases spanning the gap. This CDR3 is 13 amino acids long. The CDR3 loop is CASSIARGREQYF. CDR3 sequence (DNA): TGTGCCAGTAGTATAGCTCGGGGTCGCGAGCAGTACTTC.

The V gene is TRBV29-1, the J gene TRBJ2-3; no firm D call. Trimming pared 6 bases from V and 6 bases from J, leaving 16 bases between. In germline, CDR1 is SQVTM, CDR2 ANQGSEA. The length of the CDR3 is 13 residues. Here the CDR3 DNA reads TGCAGCGTAGGAACCCCCCCCGACGATACGCAGTATTTT. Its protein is CSVGTPPDDTQYF.